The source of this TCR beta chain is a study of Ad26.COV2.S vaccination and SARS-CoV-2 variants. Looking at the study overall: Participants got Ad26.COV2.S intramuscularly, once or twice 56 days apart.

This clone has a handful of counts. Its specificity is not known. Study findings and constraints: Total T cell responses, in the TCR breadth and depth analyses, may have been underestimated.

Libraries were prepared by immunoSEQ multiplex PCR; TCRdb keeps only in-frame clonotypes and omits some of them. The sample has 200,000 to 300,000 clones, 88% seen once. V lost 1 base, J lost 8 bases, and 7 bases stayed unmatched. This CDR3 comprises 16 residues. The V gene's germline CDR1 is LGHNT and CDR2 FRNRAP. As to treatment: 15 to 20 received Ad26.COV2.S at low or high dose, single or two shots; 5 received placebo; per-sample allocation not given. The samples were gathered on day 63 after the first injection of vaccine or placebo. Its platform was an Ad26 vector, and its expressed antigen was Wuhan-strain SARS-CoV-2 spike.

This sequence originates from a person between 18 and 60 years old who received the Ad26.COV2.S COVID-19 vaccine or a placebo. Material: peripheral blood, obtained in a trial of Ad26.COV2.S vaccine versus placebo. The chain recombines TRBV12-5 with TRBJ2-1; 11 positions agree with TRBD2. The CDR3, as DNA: TGTGCTAGTGGTTTGGCATTAGCGGGAGGGCGGGATGAGCAGTTCTTC. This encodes CASGLALAGGRDEQFF.